This record concerns one T cell receptor (beta chain) sequence. Its antigen remains unknown. The germline V gene has CDR1 GTSNPN and CDR2 SVGIG (reference sequence). V shed 0 bases and J shed 6 bases, with 15 bases lying between them. The CDR3 consists of 15 residues. The data stem from a study of OX40 agonist ivuxolimab in advanced cancers. Study background: Patients were treated with ivuxolimab, an agonistic anti-OX40 (CD134) antibody. The mean age was approximately 56 years, ranging from roughly 23 to 79, with 65% to 85% of participants male. General study results and limits: CD8+ T cells averaged more expanded clones than CD4+.

Only in-frame clones appear in the TCRdb table, and some are missing; sequencing was by immunoSEQ multiplex PCR. The top ten clones hold around 10% of a sample with 36,000 or so clones, around 85% of them seen once. J is TRBJ1-5 and V is TRBV30, with D maybe TRBD1 (6 bases). This TCR derives from an adult with an advanced solid tumor such as melanoma, head and neck, liver or kidney cancer. The sequencing here drew on CD4+ or CD8+ T cells sorted from blood, taken in a trial of the OX40 agonist ivuxolimab. For the CDR3, the DNA is TGTGCCTGGAGTGTACCCAGGGGAGGGCGTCAGCCCCAGCATTTT. Amino acid sequence: CAWSVPRGGRQPQHF. The whole variable domain, remainder taken from reference TRBV30 and TRBJ1-5, is SQTIHQWPATLVQPVGSPLSLECTVEGTSNPNLYWYRQAAGRGLQLLFYSVGIGQISSEVPQNLSASRPQDRQFILSSKKLLLSDSGFYLCAWSVPRGGRQPQHFGDGTRLSIL.